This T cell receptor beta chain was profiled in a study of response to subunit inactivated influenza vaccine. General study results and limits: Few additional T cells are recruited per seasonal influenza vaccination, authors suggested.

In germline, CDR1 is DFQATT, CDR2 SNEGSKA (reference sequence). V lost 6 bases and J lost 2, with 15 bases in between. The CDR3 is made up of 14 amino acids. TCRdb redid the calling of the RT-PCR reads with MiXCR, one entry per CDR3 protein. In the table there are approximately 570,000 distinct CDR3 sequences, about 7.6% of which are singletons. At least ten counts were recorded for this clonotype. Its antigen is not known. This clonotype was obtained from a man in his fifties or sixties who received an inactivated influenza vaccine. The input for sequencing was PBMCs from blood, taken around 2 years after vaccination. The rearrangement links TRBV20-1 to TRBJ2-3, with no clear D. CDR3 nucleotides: TGCAGTGCGCCGGGTGGGATCCACACAGATACGCAGTATTTT. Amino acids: CSAPGGIHTDTQYF.